Sequencing of this T cell receptor beta chain was carried out in a study of blood T cell repertoires in COVID-19. Across the study: Material from acute and convalescent COVID-19 was sourced from the United States, Italy and Spain. From T cells, B-cell-depleted T cells, or PBMCs came the material, which was cDNA or gDNA.

How the authors handled the data: Researchers report that nucleated cell counts were estimated from reference gene primer amplification. Clones were sequenced by immunoSEQ multiplex PCR, and TCRdb holds only the in-frame ones, with some missing. D and trimming were read from the DNA, whereas the V and J calls and clone size are those reported in that table. The sample carries about 200,000 clones, about 80% recorded once. In germline, CDR1 is SGHRS, CDR2 YFSETQ. V lost 0 bases to trimming and J lost 5 bases; unmatched junction nucleotides: 6. CDR3 length: 15 amino acids. Sequenced material: peripheral blood. The V and J genes are TRBV5-1 and TRBJ2-5; TRBD2 matches 8 bases. This TCR was recovered from a human donor with acute or convalescent COVID-19. The donor label of this sample is uncertain. The chain's CDR3 is CASSLETGGPETQYF. In DNA form, the CDR3 reads TGCGCCAGCAGCTTGGAGACGGGAGGGCCGGAGACCCAGTACTTC.